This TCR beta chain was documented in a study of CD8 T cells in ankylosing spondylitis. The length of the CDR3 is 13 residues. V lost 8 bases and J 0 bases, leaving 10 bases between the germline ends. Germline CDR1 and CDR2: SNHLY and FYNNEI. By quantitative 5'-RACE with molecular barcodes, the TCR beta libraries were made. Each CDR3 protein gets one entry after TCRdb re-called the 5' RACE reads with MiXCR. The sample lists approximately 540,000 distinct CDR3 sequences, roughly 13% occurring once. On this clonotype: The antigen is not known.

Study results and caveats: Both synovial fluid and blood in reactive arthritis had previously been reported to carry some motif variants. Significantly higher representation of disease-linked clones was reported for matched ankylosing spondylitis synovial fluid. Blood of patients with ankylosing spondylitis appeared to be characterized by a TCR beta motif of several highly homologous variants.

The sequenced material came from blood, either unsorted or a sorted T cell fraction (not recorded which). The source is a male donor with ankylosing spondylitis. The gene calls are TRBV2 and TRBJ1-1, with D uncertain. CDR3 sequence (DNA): TGTGCCAGCGGGCCAAGTATGAACACTGAAGCTTTCTTT. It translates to CASGPSMNTEAFF. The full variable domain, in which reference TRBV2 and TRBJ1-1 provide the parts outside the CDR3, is EPEVTQTPSHQVTQMGQEVILRCVPISNHLYFYWYRQILGQKVEFLVSFYNNEISEKSEIFDDQFSVERPDGSNFTLKIRSTKLEDSAMYFCASGPSMNTEAFFGQGTRLTVV.